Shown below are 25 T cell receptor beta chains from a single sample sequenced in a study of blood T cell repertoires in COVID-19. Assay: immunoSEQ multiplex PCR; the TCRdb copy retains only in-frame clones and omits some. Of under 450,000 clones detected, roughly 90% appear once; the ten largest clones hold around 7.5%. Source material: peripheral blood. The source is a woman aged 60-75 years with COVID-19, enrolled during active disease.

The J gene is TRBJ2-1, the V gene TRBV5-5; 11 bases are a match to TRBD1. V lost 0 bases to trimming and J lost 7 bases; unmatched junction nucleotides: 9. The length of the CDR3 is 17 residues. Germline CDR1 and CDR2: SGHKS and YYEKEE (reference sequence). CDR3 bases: TGTGCCAGCAGCTTGGCTCTGGACAGGGGGCGCGGGAATGAGCAGTTCTTC. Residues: CASSLALDRGRGNEQFF. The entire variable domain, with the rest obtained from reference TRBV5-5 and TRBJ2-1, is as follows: DAGVTQSPTHLIKTRGQQVTLRCSPISGHKSVSWYQQVLGQGPQFIFQYYEKEERGRGNFPDRFSARQFPNYSSELNVNALLLGDSALYLCASSLALDRGRGNEQFFGPGTRLTVL.

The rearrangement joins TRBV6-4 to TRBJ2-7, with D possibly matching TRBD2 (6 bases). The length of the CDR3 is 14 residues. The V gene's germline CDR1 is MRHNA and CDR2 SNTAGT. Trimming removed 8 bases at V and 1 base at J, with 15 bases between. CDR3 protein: CASCSGTFSYEQYF. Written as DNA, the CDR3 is TGTGCCAGCTGTTCCGGGACTTTTTCCTACGAGCAGTACTTC.

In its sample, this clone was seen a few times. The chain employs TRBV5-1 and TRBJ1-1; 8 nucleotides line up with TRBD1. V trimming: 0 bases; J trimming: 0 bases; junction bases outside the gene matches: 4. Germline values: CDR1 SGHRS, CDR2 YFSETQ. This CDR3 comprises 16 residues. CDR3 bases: TGCGCCAGCAGCTTGGTTGGACAGGGTTTGAACACTGAAGCTTTCTTT. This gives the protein CASSLVGQGLNTEAFF.

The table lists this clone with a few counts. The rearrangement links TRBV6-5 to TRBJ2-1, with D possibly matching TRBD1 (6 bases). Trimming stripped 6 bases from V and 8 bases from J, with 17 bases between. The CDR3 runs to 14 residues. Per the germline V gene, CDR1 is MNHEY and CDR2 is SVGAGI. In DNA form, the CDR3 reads TGTGCCAGCAGCGCTAGACGGGACATCGATGAGCAGTTCTTC. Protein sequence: CASSARRDIDEQFF.

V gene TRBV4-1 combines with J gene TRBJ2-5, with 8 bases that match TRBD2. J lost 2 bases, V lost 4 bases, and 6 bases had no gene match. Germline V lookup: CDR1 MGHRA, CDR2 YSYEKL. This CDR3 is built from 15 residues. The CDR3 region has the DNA TGCGCCAGCAGCCCAGGGACTAGAAAACAAGAGACCCAGTACTTC. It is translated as CASSPGTRKQETQYF.

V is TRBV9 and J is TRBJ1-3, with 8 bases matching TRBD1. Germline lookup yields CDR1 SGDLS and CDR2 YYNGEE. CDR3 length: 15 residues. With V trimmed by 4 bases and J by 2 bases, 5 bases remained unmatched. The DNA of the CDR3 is TGTGCCAGCAGCCCGAGGACAGGGACTGGAAACACCATATATTTT. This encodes CASSPRTGTGNTIYF.

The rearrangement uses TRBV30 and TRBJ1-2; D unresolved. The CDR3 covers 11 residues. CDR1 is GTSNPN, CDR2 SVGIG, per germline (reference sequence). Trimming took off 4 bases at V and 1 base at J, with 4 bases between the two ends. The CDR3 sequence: CAWIGNYGYTF. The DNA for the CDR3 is TGTGCCTGGATCGGTAACTATGGCTACACCTTC.

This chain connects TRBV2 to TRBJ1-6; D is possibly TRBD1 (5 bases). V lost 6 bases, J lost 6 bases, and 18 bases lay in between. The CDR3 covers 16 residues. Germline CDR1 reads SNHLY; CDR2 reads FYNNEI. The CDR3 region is CASRGSPDTLNSPLHF. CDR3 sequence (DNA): TGTGCCAGCAGGGGGTCCCCGGACACCCTTAATTCACCCCTCCACTTT.

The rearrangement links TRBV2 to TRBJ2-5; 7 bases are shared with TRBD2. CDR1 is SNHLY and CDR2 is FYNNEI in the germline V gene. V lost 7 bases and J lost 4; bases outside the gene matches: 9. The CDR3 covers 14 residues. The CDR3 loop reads CASNWGGGGETQYF. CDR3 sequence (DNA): TGTGCCAGCAATTGGGGCGGGGGTGGAGAGACCCAGTACTTC. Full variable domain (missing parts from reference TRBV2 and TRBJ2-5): EPEVTQTPSHQVTQMGQEVILRCVPISNHLYFYWYRQILGQKVEFLVSFYNNEISEKSEIFDDQFSVERPDGSNFTLKIRSTKLEDSAMYFCASNWGGGGETQYFGPGTRLLVL.

The CDR3 nucleotides are TGTGCCAGCAGTGAAGATCACAGGGGAAAAGAGACCCAGTACTTC. It encodes CASSEDHRGKETQYF. The rearrangement joins TRBV6-1 to TRBJ2-5, with 7 bases identical to TRBD1. The V segment lost 1 base and the J segment 3 bases; nucleotides outside the gene matches: 5. Per germline, CDR1 MNHNS and CDR2 SASEGT. This CDR3 comprises 15 residues.

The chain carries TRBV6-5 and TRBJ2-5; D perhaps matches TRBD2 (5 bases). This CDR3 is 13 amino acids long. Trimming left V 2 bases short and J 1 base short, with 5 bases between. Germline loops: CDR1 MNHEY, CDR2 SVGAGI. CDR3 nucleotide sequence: TGTGCCAGCAGTTACGGACTCCAAGAGACCCAGTACTTC. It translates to CASSYGLQETQYF.

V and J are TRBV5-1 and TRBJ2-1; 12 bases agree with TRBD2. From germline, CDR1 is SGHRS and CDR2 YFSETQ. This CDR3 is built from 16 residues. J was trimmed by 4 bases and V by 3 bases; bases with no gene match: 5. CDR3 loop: CASSSPGTSGYNEQFF. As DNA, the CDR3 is TGCGCCAGCAGCTCGCCCGGGACTAGCGGGTACAATGAGCAGTTCTTC.

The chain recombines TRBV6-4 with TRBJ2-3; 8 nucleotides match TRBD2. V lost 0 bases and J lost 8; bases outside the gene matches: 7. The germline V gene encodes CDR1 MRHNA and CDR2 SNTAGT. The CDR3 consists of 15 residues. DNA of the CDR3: TGTGCCAGCAGTGACTCAACGGGGGGGCTGGGTACGCAGTATTTT. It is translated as CASSDSTGGLGTQYF.

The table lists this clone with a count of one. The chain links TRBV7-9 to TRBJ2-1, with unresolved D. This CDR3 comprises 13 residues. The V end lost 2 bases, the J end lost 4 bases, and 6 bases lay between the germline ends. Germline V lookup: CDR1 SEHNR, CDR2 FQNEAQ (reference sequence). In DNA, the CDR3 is TGTGCCAGCAGCTTATTCCAGTACAATGAGCAGTTCTTC. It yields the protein CASSLFQYNEQFF.

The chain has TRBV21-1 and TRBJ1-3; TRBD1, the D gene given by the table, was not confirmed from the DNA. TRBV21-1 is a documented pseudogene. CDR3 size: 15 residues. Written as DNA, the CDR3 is TGTGCCAGCGGGGACGACAGGGGAGGAGGAAACACCATATATTTT. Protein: CASGDDRGGGNTIYF.

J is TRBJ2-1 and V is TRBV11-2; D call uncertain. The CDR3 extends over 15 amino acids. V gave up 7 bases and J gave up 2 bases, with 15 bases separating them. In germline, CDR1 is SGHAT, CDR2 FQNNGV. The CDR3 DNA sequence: TGTGCCAGCATTGCCAGGTATTCTGCCTACAATGAGCAGTTCTTC. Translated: CASIARYSAYNEQFF.

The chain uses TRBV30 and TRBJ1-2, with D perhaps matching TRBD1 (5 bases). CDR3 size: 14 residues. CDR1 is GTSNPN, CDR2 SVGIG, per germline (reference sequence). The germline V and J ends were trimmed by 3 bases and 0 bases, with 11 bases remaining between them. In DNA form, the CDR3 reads TGTGCCTGGAGCAGGCAGACAGCTAACTATGGCTACACCTTC. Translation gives CAWSRQTANYGYTF.

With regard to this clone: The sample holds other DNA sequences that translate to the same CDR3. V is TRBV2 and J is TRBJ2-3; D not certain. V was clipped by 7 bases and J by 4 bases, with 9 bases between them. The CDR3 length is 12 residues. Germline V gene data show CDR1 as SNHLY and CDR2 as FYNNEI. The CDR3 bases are TGTGCCAGCAATTTAGTTGCAGATACGCAGTATTTT. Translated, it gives CASNLVADTQYF. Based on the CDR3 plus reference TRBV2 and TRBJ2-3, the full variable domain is EPEVTQTPSHQVTQMGQEVILRCVPISNHLYFYWYRQILGQKVEFLVSFYNNEISEKSEIFDDQFSVERPDGSNFTLKIRSTKLEDSAMYFCASNLVADTQYFGPGTRLTVL.

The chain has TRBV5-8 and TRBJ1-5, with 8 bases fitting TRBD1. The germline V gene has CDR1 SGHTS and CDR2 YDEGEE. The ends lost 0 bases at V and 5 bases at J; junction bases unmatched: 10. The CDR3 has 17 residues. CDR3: CASSLVITGGFHQPQHF. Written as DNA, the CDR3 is TGTGCCAGCAGCTTGGTGATAACAGGGGGTTTCCATCAGCCCCAGCATTTT.

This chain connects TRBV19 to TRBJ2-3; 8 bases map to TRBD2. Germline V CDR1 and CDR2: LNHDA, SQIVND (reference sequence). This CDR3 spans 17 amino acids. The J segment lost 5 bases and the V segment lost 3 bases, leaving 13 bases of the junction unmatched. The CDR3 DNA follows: TGTGCCAGTAGTATTTCCCTCACTAGCGGATTAATAGATACGCAGTATTTT. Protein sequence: CASSISLTSGLIDTQYF.

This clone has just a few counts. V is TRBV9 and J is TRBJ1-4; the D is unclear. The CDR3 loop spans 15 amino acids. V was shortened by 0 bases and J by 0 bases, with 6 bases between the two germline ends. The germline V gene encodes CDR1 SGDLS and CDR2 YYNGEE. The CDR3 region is CASSVASATNEKLFF. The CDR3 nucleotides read TGTGCCAGCAGCGTAGCGAGTGCAACTAATGAAAAACTGTTTTTT.

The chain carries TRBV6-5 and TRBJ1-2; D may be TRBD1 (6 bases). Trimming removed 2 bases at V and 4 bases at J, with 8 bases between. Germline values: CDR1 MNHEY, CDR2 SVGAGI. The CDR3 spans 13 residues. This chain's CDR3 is CASSYRTAYGYTF. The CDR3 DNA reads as TGTGCCAGCAGTTACCGGACAGCCTATGGCTACACCTTC.

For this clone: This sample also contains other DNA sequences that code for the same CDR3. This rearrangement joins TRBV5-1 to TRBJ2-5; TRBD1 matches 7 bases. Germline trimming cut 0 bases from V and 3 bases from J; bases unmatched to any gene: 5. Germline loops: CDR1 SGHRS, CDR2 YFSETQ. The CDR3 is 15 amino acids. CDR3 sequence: CASSLGAGGKETQYF. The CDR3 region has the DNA TGCGCCAGCAGCTTGGGGGCAGGGGGTAAAGAGACCCAGTACTTC.

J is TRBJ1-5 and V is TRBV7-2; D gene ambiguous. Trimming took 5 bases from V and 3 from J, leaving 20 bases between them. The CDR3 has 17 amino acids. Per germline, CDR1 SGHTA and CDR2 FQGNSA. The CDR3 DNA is TGTGCCAGCAGCGCGGGGAGGGCTCCCACCATCAATCAGCCCCAGCATTTT. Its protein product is CASSAGRAPTINQPQHF.

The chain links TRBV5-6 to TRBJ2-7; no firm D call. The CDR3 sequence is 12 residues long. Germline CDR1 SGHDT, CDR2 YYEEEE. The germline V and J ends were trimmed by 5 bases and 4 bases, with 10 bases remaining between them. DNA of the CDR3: TGTGCCAGCAGTAACAGCCTTTACGAGCAGTACTTC. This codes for CASSNSLYEQYF.